This T cell receptor beta chain was sequenced during a study of shared clonotypes between healthy human individuals. Across the study: Researchers assigned three CD4 naive, three CD4 memory, two CD8 naive and one CD8 memory plate to each donor.

For each subset, genomic DNA was distributed in equal portions over several immunoSEQ plates. Sorted-subset replicate PCR reactions contained roughly 190 ng DNA, corresponding to tens of thousands of T cell genomes. Original methodology: Because ImmunoSEQ provided only junction sequences with no quality scores, the filtering differed. Using immunoSEQ multiplex PCR, the repertoire was profiled, and TCRdb retains in-frame clones only, with some absent. V and J calls and clone size are copied from that table; D and trimming were computed from the DNA. The data contain some 1.4 million clones, roughly 97% of them singletons. Sequencing was done on a sample of naive CD4+ T cells sorted from blood. Subset here: CD45RA+ positively selected. The receptor comes from a man aged 25-40 years in good health.

CDR3 nucleotides: TGTGCCAGTAGCTCGGGACTTGTGGGGATTGGAGCCAAAAACATTCAGTACTTC. Translating gives CASSSGLVGIGAKNIQYF. The gene calls are TRBV19 and TRBJ2-4; possibly TRBD2 for D (6 bases). The V gene's germline CDR1 is LNHDA and CDR2 SQIVND (reference sequence). The CDR3 spans 18 residues. The V gene lost 6 bases and the J gene lost 0 bases, with 21 bases spanning the gap.